This T cell receptor (beta chain) was sequenced during a study of OX40 agonist ivuxolimab in advanced cancers. In terms of the full investigation: Ivuxolimab, which targeted the costimulatory receptor OX40 (CD134), was an agonistic, fully human IgG2 monoclonal antibody. Of the 50 or so patients in dose escalation, around 19 had hepatocellular carcinoma, around 15 had melanoma, 9 had renal cell carcinoma and 9 had head and neck cancer. In the dose-escalation cohort, 82.7% of patients were male, and the mean age was around 60 years, with a range of roughly 23 to 85. Prior anti-PD-1, anti-PD-L1 or anti-CTLA-4 therapy was permitted, and approximately 39% of dose-escalation patients had received checkpoint inhibitors. Partial responses were achieved by three dose-escalation patients, of whom one had hepatocellular carcinoma and two had cutaneous melanoma. Peripheral TCRbeta sequencing was intended to test whether TCR sequence diversity was altered and clonal T-cell expansion was caused by ivuxolimab. Intravenous ivuxolimab was administered to patients every 2 weeks at six dose levels: 0.01, 0.1, 0.3, 1.5, 3 and 10 mg/kg. The paper reports the monotherapy dose-escalation portion (N of about 54 patients) of the phase I ivuxolimab trial.

For sequencing of the TCRbeta CDR3 region, genomic DNA was extracted from the sorted cells. The immunoSEQ Assay was used to sequence the TCRbeta CDR3 regions. The source is immuneACCESS, and TCRdb retained only in-frame sequences with V and J called. Part of the clones is not carried over; for the studies checked, unresolved V genes explain less than half of this, and the remainder is unexplained. The sample table lists fewer than 90,000 clones, 70% to 90% of them with a count of one. The ten largest clones take up just over 2.5% of the sample. Beyond this particular receptor, the publication reports: Clonal expansion of both CD4+ and CD8+ blood T cells was observed from baseline to week 6 at doses 0.1 to 3.0 mg/kg. On average, CD8+ T cells showed more expanded clones than CD4+ T cells after ivuxolimab. Antigen specificity was not determined for the clonally expanded peripheral T cells. Partial responders in the 0.1-3.0 mg/kg groups had among the lowest normalized peripheral clonal expansion, especially among CD8+ T cells. Low levels of normalized T-cell clonal expansion were also seen in some nonresponding patients.

Worth noting for this clone: The clone's antigen remains unknown. No much larger clone exists at a distance of one base, and base qualities are not known.

Patients with a history of autoimmune disease or receiving systemic immunosuppression were excluded from the trial. Peripheral blood for TCR sequencing was collected from all dose cohorts at baseline, on cycle 4 day 1, and on cycle 7 day 1. The samples were drawn from a first-in-human, open-label, multicenter phase I dose-escalation trial of ivuxolimab. Adults with locally advanced or metastatic melanoma, renal cell carcinoma, hepatocellular carcinoma or head and neck squamous cell carcinoma were enrolled in the trial. Before TCR sequencing, CD4+ and CD8+ T cells were separately sorted from peripheral blood. This specimen was CD4+ or CD8+ T cells sorted from blood, taken in a trial of the OX40 agonist ivuxolimab. This receptor was obtained from an adult with an advanced solid tumor such as melanoma, head and neck, liver or kidney cancer.

The CDR3 amino acid sequence is: CASSSTGDHNEKLFF. The DNA is TGTGCCAGCAGTTCCACCGGGGACCATAATGAAAAACTGTTTTTT. Here the chain combines TRBV27 and TRBJ1-4; the D gene is possibly TRBD1, with 5 bases matching. The CDR1 and CDR2 encoded by the germline V gene (reference sequence) are MNHEY and SMNVEV. A distance of 13 bases separates the germline ends of V and J, which lose 4 bases and 4 bases respectively. The CDR3 runs 15 residues from the cysteine to the phenylalanine. The sequence is cut down to CDR3 DNA, 45 bases in frame from base 1.